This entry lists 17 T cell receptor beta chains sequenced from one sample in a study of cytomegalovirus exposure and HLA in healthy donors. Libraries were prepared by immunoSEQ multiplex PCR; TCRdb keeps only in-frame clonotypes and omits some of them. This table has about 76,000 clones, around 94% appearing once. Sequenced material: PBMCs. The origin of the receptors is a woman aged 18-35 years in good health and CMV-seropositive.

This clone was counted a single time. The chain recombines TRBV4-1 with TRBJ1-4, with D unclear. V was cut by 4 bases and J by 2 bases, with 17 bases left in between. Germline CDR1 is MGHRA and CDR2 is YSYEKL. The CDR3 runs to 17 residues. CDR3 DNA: TGCGCCAGCAGCCGAATGAGGAGGGCAACGACTAATGAAAAACTGTTTTTT. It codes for CASSRMRRATTNEKLFF.

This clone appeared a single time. The CDR3 coding sequence is TGTGCCAGCAGTGATAGCGGGACTGTTTACAATGAGCAGTTCTTC. Its translation: CASSDSGTVYNEQFF. The chain is built from TRBV6-4 and TRBJ2-1, with 8 bases fitting TRBD2. V trimming: 3 bases; J trimming: 4 bases; junction bases outside the gene matches: 5. There are 15 residues in the CDR3. Germline V gene lookup returns CDR1 MRHNA and CDR2 SNTAGT.

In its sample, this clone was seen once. CDR3 in DNA: TGTGCCTGGAGTGTACGAAACAGGGGCACAGATACGCAGTATTTT. Translated: CAWSVRNRGTDTQYF. V gene TRBV30 combines with J gene TRBJ2-3; D is possibly TRBD1 (6 bases). V dropped 0 bases and J dropped 1 base, with 11 bases sitting between them. The germline V gene has CDR1 GTSNPN and CDR2 SVGIG (reference sequence). This CDR3 is built from 15 residues.

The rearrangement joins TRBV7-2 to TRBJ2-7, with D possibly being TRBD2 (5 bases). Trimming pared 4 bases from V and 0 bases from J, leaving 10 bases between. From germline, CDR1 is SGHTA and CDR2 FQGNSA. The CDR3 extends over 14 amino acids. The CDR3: CASSYERNSYEQYF. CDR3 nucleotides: TGTGCCAGCAGCTACGAGCGGAACTCCTACGAGCAGTACTTC.

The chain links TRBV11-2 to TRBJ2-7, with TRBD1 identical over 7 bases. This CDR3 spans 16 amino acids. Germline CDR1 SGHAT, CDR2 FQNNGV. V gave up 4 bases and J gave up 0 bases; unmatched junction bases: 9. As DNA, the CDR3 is TGTGCCAGCAGCTCCGAGGACAGGCCTGCCTCCTACGAGCAGTACTTC. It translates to CASSSEDRPASYEQYF. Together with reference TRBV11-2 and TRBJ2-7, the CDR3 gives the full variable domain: EAGVAQSPRYKIIEKRQSVAFWCNPISGHATLYWYQQILGQGPKLLIQFQNNGVVDDSQLPKDRFSAERLKGVDSTLKIQPAKLEDSAVYLCASSSEDRPASYEQYFGPGTRLTVT.

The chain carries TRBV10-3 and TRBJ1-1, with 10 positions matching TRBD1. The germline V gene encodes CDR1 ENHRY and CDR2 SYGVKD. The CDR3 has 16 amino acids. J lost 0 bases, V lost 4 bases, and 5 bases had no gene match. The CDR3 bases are TGTGCCATCAGTGCCGGGACAGGGGCTATGAACACTGAAGCTTTCTTT. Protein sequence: CAISAGTGAMNTEAFF.

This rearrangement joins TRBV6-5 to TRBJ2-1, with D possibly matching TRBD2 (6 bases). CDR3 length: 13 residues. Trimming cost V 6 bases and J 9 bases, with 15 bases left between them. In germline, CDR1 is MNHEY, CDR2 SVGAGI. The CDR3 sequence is CASSSGSHIEQFF. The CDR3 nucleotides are TGTGCCAGCAGCTCCGGGAGCCACATTGAGCAGTTCTTC.

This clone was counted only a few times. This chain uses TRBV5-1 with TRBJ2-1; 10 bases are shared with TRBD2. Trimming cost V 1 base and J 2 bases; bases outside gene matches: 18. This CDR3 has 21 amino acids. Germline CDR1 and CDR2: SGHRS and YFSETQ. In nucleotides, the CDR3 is TGCGCCAGCAGCTTGTCGGGAGCGGGAGGGCCAGGAGGGGGACCCTACAATGAGCAGTTCTTC. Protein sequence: CASSLSGAGGPGGGPYNEQFF.

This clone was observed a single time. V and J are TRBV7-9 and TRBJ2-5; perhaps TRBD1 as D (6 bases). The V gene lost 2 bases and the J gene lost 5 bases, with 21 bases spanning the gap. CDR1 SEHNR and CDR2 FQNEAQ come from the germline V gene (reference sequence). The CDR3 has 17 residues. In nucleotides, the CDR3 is TGTGCCAGCAGCTTACTTCACTCCAGGGCCCAGGGGGAGACCCAGTACTTC. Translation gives CASSLLHSRAQGETQYF.

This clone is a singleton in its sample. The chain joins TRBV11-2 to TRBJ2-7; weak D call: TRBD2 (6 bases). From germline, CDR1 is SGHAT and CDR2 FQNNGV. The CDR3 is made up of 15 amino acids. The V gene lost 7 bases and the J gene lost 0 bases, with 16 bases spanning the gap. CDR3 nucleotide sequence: TGTGCCAGCACCCCACGTGGGAGGTCCTCCTACGAGCAGTACTTC. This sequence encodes CASTPRGRSSYEQYF.

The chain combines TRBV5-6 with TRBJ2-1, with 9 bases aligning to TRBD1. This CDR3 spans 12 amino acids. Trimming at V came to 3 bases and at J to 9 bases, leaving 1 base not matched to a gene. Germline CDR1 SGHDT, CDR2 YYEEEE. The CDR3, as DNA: TGTGCCAGCAGCTCGACAGGGGGTGAGCAGTTCTTC. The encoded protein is CASSSTGGEQFF.

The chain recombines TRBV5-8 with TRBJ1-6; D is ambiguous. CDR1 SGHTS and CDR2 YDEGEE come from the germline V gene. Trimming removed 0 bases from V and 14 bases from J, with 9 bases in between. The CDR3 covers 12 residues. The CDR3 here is CASSLERPTLHF. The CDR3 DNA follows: TGTGCCAGCAGCTTGGAACGCCCTACCCTCCACTTT.

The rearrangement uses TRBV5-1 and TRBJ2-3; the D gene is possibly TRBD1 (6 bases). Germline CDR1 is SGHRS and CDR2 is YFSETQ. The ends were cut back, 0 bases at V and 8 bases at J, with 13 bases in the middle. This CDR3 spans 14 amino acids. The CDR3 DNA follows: TGCGCCAGCAGCTTGGAAGGACAGCAAATTACGCAGTATTTT. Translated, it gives CASSLEGQQITQYF. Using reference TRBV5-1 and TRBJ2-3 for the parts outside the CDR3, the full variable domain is KAGVTQTPRYLIKTRGQQVTLSCSPISGHRSVSWYQQTPGQGLQFLFEYFSETQRNKGNFPGRFSGRQFSNSRSEMNVSTLELGDSALYLCASSLEGQQITQYFGPGTRLTVL.

CDR3 sequence: CASSLGLGAYEQYF. CDR3 in DNA: TGTGCCAGCAGCTTGGGGCTAGGAGCCTACGAGCAGTACTTC. V usage is TRBV7-6 and J usage is TRBJ2-7; D perhaps matches TRBD1 (5 bases). Germline V gene lookup returns CDR1 SGHVS and CDR2 FNYEAQ. The V end lost 3 bases, the J end lost 2 bases, and 11 bases lay between the germline ends. This CDR3 region has 14 residues.

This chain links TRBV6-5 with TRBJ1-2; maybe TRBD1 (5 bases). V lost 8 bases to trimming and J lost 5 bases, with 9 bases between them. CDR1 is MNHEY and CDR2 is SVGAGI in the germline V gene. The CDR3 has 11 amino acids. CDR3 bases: TGTGCCAGCGGATCAGGGTATGGCTACACCTTC. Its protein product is CASGSGYGYTF.

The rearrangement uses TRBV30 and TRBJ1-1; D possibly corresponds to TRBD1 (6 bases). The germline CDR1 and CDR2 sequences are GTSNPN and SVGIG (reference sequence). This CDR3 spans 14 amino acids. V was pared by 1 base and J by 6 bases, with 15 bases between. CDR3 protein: CAWSEAGGGPEAFF. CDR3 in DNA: TGTGCCTGGAGTGAGGCGGGAGGGGGGCCTGAAGCTTTCTTT.

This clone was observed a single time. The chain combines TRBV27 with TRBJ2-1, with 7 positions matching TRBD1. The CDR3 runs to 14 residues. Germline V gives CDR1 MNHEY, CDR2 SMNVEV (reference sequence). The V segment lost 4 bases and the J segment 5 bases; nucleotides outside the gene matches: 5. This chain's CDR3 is CASSWTGLDNEQFF. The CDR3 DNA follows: TGTGCCAGCAGTTGGACAGGACTGGACAATGAGCAGTTCTTC.